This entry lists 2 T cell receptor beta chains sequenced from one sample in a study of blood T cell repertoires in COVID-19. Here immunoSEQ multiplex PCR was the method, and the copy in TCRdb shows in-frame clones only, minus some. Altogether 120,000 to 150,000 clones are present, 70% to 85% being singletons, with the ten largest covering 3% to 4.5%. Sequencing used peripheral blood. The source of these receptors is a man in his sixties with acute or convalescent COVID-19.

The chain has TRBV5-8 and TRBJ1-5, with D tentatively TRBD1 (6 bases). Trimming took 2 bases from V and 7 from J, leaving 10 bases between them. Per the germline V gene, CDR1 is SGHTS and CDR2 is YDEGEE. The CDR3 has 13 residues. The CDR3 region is CASSFRDKQPQHF. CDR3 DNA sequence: TGTGCCAGCAGCTTCAGGGACAAACAGCCCCAGCATTTT.

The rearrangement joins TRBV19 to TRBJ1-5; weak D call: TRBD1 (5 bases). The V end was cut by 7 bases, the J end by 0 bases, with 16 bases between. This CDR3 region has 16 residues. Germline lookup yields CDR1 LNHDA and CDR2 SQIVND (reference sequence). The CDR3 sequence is CASTPRAGDSNQPQHF. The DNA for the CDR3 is TGTGCCAGTACCCCTCGAGCGGGGGATAGCAATCAGCCCCAGCATTTT.